These 14 T cell receptor beta chains share one sample of origin, sequenced in a study of blood T cell repertoires in COVID-19. The assay was immunoSEQ multiplex PCR, and TCRdb's table has in-frame clones only and misses some. The profile covers some 67,000 clones, with around 86% appearing a single time and approximately 5.6% taken by the ten largest. Sequenced input: peripheral blood. These receptors were taken from a man aged 45-65 years with active COVID-19.

The V call is TRBV14, the J call TRBJ2-1; TRBD2 matches 11 bases. Germline V lookup: CDR1 SGHDN, CDR2 FVKESK. The CDR3 sequence is 15 residues long. V gave up 4 bases and J gave up 6 bases; unmatched junction bases: 5. Here the CDR3 DNA reads TGTGCCAGCAGCCTCCGACTAGCGGGATCCAATGAGCAGTTCTTC. This encodes CASSLRLAGSNEQFF.

V gene TRBV29-1 combines with J gene TRBJ2-1; 8 nucleotides align to TRBD2. This CDR3 comprises 15 residues. Germline CDR1 is SQVTM and CDR2 is ANQGSEA. The V and J ends lost 5 bases and 4 bases, in that order; junction bases with no gene match: 10. The CDR3 region is CSVSERESIYNEQFF. In DNA, the CDR3 is TGCAGCGTTTCCGAGCGGGAGAGTATTTACAATGAGCAGTTCTTC.

The chain couples TRBV4-1 to TRBJ2-7, with TRBD2 matching 10 bases. In germline, CDR1 is MGHRA, CDR2 YSYEKL. This CDR3 is built from 15 residues. Trimming took 5 bases from V and 7 from J; bases not matched to a gene: 11. DNA for the CDR3: TGCGCCAGCAGCTCTGTGCTAGCGGGAGCGGGAGAGCAGTACTTC. Its protein product is CASSSVLAGAGEQYF.

This chain joins TRBV27 and TRBJ2-1; TRBD2 aligns across 7 bases. J lost 4 bases, V lost 6 bases, and 12 bases had no gene match. This CDR3 spans 16 amino acids. Germline assignment: CDR1 MNHEY and CDR2 SMNVEV (reference sequence). The CDR3 DNA sequence: TGTGCCAGCAGCTCGGCGGCGGGGGTTATATACAATGAGCAGTTCTTC. Translation: CASSSAAGVIYNEQFF.

Here the CDR3 reads CASSLGQGGDIQYF. The CDR3 DNA sequence: TGCGCCAGCAGCTTGGGGCAGGGTGGGGACATTCAGTACTTC. The chain recombines TRBV5-1 with TRBJ2-4; weak D call: TRBD1 (5 bases). Germline CDR1 reads SGHRS; CDR2 reads YFSETQ. The CDR3 runs 14 residues. V dropped 0 bases and J dropped 8 bases, with 12 bases sitting between them.

This rearrangement joins TRBV5-4 to TRBJ2-1; D possibly corresponds to TRBD2 (6 bases). The CDR3 has 16 amino acids. Trimming pared 0 bases from V and 4 bases from J, leaving 14 bases between. Germline CDR1 and CDR2: SGHNT and YYREEE (reference sequence). Written as DNA, the CDR3 is TGTGCCAGCAGCTTGGCCACTAGCAGCACTTACAATGAGCAGTTCTTC. This sequence encodes CASSLATSSTYNEQFF.

The rearrangement uses TRBV10-3 and TRBJ2-1; 13 positions match TRBD2. The V segment lost 6 bases and the J segment 4 bases; nucleotides outside the gene matches: 0. The CDR3 is 14 residues long. The V gene's germline CDR1 is ENHRY and CDR2 SYGVKD. CDR3 residues: CAIRGLAGYNEQFF. The CDR3 region has the DNA TGTGCCATCAGGGGACTAGCGGGGTACAATGAGCAGTTCTTC.

A single count supports this clone. This chain joins TRBV7-8 and TRBJ2-2; D is ambiguous. This CDR3 contains 14 residues. Between the trimmed V and J ends, which lost 3 bases and 8 bases, there was a span of 13 bases. Germline values: CDR1 SGHVS, CDR2 FQNEAQ. CDR3: CASSFGLAAGELFF. The CDR3, as DNA: TGTGCCAGCAGCTTTGGGCTCGCCGCTGGGGAGCTGTTTTTT.

J is TRBJ1-1 and V is TRBV3-1 (or the pseudogene TRBV3-2), with 7 nucleotides matching TRBD1. This CDR3 comprises 13 residues. J lost 5 bases, V lost 4 bases, and 4 bases had no gene match. Germline assignment: CDR1 LGHDT and CDR2 YNNKEL (reference sequence). The CDR3 DNA is TGTGCCAGCAGCCCTACAGGGGAAACTGAAGCTTTCTTT. This sequence encodes CASSPTGETEAFF.

V and J are TRBV11-3 and TRBJ1-2; 7 positions agree with TRBD1. Germline V gene sequence: CDR1 SGHNT, CDR2 YENEEA. Germline trimming cut 2 bases from V and 3 bases from J; bases unmatched to any gene: 0. The CDR3 has 13 amino acids. In DNA form, the CDR3 reads TGTGCCAGCAGCTTACAGGGGGACTATGGCTACACCTTC. This codes for CASSLQGDYGYTF.

This chain links TRBV7-8 with TRBJ2-7; the D is unclear. The CDR3 loop spans 13 amino acids. Germline-derived CDR1 and CDR2 are SGHVS and FQNEAQ. Trimming removed 5 bases from V and 0 bases from J, with 8 bases in between. The CDR3 DNA follows: TGTGCCAGCAGCCGCGAGGCCTCCTACGAGCAGTACTTC. Protein: CASSREASYEQYF.

The rearrangement uses TRBV5-1 and TRBJ2-1, with D unresolved. V shed 3 bases and J shed 1 base, with 8 bases lying between them. Germline V gene lookup returns CDR1 SGHRS and CDR2 YFSETQ. This CDR3 contains 14 residues. In nucleotides, the CDR3 is TGCGCCAGCAGCTCCCTTTATTCCTACAATGAGCAGTTCTTC. It translates to CASSSLYSYNEQFF.

This sequence joins TRBV4-1 and TRBJ1-6; no clear D. Trimming left V 0 bases short and J 4 bases short, with 10 bases between. This CDR3 region has 16 residues. Looked up from germline, CDR1 is MGHRA and CDR2 is YSYEKL. CDR3 nucleotide sequence: TGCGCCAGCAGCCAAGATCCACAGACATATAATTCACCCCTCCACTTT. Translated: CASSQDPQTYNSPLHF.

CDR3 loop: CASSSRETGGILVETQYF. The CDR3, as DNA: TGCGCCAGCAGCTCACGGGAGACAGGGGGAATTTTGGTAGAGACCCAGTACTTC. V gene TRBV5-1 combines with J gene TRBJ2-5; the match to TRBD1 covers 9 bases. The V gene's germline CDR1 is SGHRS and CDR2 YFSETQ. Unmatched junction bases numbered 16, after V lost 3 bases and J lost 4 bases. The CDR3 is made up of 18 amino acids.